A selection of T cell receptor beta chains follows, all from one sample in a study of post-analysis software for immune sequencing data. TCRdb reprocessed the PCR reads with MiXCR, giving one entry per CDR3 protein. The sample lists hundreds of thousands of distinct CDR3 sequences, around 47% occurring once. The sample consisted of blood. These TCRs come from a girl under 18 with multiple sclerosis. The CDR3 runs from the conserved cysteine through the conserved F or W. Fields, in order: CDR3 protein, J gene, V gene.

cdr3_aa: CASSFSGVLDYGYTF
j_call: TRBJ1-2
v_call: TRBV5-1

cdr3_aa: CASKGQSGTDTQYF
j_call: TRBJ2-3
v_call: TRBV5-1

cdr3_aa: CASSPRSRATDTQYF
j_call: TRBJ2-3
v_call: TRBV18

cdr3_aa: CASSQQPRQGGEKLFF
j_call: TRBJ1-4
v_call: TRBV7-9

cdr3_aa: CAINRAGASTDTQYF
j_call: TRBJ2-3
v_call: TRBV10-3

cdr3_aa: CASSLGRGQNIQYF
j_call: TRBJ2-4
v_call: TRBV11-3

cdr3_aa: CAWIRAGPTYEQYF
j_call: TRBJ2-7
v_call: TRBV30

cdr3_aa: CASSLAGLQNTGELFF
j_call: TRBJ2-2
v_call: TRBV5-1

cdr3_aa: CASSYRNRAVDTQYF
j_call: TRBJ2-3
v_call: TRBV11-1

cdr3_aa: CASVDMGWETQYF
j_call: TRBJ2-5
v_call: TRBV2

cdr3_aa: CASSARAGQFF
j_call: TRBJ2-1
v_call: TRBV28

cdr3_aa: CSAPPPGSSYEQYF
j_call: TRBJ2-7
v_call: TRBV20-1

cdr3_aa: CASSPWTSGHEQYF
j_call: TRBJ2-7
v_call: TRBV5-1

cdr3_aa: CASSFDGDYADTQYF
j_call: TRBJ2-3
v_call: TRBV5-1

cdr3_aa: CASSQGRIDTQYF
j_call: TRBJ2-3
v_call: TRBV4-1

cdr3_aa: CASSAGGANYGYTF
j_call: TRBJ1-2
v_call: TRBV7-9

cdr3_aa: CASSYRDRSSYEQYF
j_call: TRBJ2-7
v_call: TRBV12-3/TRBV12-4

cdr3_aa: CASSDRKGLAVYNEQFF
j_call: TRBJ2-1
v_call: TRBV13

cdr3_aa: CASSQDPFTGEETQYF
j_call: TRBJ2-5
v_call: TRBV4-1

cdr3_aa: CASSSEVYGYTF
j_call: TRBJ1-2
v_call: TRBV7-9

cdr3_aa: CASSTRGWEETQYF
j_call: TRBJ2-5
v_call: TRBV5-1

cdr3_aa: CASSDVNYSNQPQHF
j_call: TRBJ1-5
v_call: TRBV4-1

cdr3_aa: CASLPGRGPQETQYF
j_call: TRBJ2-5
v_call: TRBV12-3/TRBV12-4

cdr3_aa: CASSRRTAGNYGYTF
j_call: TRBJ1-2
v_call: TRBV4-1

cdr3_aa: CASSSRQGTYEQYF
j_call: TRBJ2-7
v_call: TRBV7-9

cdr3_aa: CASSLVYRRTEAFF
j_call: TRBJ1-1
v_call: TRBV7-8

cdr3_aa: CASSFSYQKETQYF
j_call: TRBJ2-5
v_call: TRBV27

cdr3_aa: CASSLSEIQETQYF
j_call: TRBJ2-5
v_call: TRBV7-9

cdr3_aa: CASSRGLAGQIAETQYF
j_call: TRBJ2-5
v_call: TRBV7-9

cdr3_aa: CASSLWGERTDTQYF
j_call: TRBJ2-3
v_call: TRBV5-6

cdr3_aa: CASKSGMSYEQYF
j_call: NA
v_call: TRBV5-1

cdr3_aa: CSAYLAGENIQYF
j_call: TRBJ2-4
v_call: TRBV20-1

cdr3_aa: CASGDRGRVNYGYTF
j_call: TRBJ1-2
v_call: TRBV6-6

cdr3_aa: CSAVSGLAAGSEQFF
j_call: TRBJ2-1
v_call: TRBV20-1

cdr3_aa: CASSQDREQYF
j_call: TRBJ2-5
v_call: TRBV4-2

cdr3_aa: CASSSGRRRDSYEQYF
j_call: TRBJ2-7
v_call: TRBV12-3/TRBV12-4

cdr3_aa: CASRPTSGSPYEQYF
j_call: TRBJ2-7
v_call: TRBV7-9

cdr3_aa: CASSYVGGSGSKNIQYF
j_call: TRBJ2-4
v_call: TRBV4-1

cdr3_aa: CASSFTEGGYGYTF
j_call: TRBJ1-2
v_call: TRBV12-3/TRBV12-4

cdr3_aa: CASSQLAGTYEQYF
j_call: TRBJ2-7
v_call: TRBV3-1

cdr3_aa: CASSRSDGTYEQYF
j_call: TRBJ2-7
v_call: TRBV4-1

cdr3_aa: CASSLDRVWGLGELFF
j_call: TRBJ2-2
v_call: TRBV12-3/TRBV12-4

cdr3_aa: CASSTPSSYEQYF
j_call: TRBJ2-7
v_call: TRBV7-2

cdr3_aa: CASSLGTSGGYYEQYF
j_call: TRBJ2-7
v_call: TRBV7-8

cdr3_aa: CSARGGLAGEAMREQFF
j_call: TRBJ2-1
v_call: TRBV20-1

cdr3_aa: CASSLAARDAFF
j_call: TRBJ1-1
v_call: TRBV7-2

cdr3_aa: CASSSKHESTTMQYF
j_call: TRBJ2-7
v_call: TRBV13

cdr3_aa: CSARGYRGQIYEQYF
j_call: TRBJ2-7
v_call: TRBV20-1

cdr3_aa: CSVLAGSPPYEQYF
j_call: NA
v_call: TRBV29-1